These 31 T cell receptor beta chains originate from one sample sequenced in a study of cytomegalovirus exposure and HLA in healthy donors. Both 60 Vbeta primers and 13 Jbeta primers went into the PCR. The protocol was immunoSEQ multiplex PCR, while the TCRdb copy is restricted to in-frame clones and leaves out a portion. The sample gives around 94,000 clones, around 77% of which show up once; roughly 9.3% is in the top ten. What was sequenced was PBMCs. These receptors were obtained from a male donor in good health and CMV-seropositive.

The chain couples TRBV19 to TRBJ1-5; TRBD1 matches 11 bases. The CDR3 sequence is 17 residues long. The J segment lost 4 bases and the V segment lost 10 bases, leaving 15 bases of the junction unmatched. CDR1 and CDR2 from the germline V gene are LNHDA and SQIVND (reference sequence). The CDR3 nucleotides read TGTGCCACCAAACCCGGGACAGGGGGGTTTAGAAATCAGCCCCAGCATTTT. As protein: CATKPGTGGFRNQPQHF.

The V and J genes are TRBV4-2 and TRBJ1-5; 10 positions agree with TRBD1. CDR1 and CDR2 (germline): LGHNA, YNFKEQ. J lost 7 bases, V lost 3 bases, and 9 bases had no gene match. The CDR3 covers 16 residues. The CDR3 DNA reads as TGTGCCAGCAGCCATTCCCCCGACAGGGGGCGGCAGCCCCAGCATTTT. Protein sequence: CASSHSPDRGRQPQHF.

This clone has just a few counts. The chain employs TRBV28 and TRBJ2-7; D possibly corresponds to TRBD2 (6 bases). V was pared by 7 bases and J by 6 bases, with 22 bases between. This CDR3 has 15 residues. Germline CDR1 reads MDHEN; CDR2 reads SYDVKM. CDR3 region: CASTLAGTPLLEQYF. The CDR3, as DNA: TGTGCCAGCACCCTAGCAGGGACTCCCCTTCTCGAGCAGTACTTC.

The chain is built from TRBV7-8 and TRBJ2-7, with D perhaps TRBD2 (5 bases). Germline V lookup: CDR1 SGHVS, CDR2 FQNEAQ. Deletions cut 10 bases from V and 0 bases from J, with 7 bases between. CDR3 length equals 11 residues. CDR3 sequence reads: CATGSSYEQYF. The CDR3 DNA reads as TGTGCCACTGGGAGCTCCTACGAGCAGTACTTC.

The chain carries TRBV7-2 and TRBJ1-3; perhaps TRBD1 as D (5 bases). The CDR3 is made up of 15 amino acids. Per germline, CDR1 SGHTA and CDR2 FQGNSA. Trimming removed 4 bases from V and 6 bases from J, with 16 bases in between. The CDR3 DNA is TGTGCCAGCAGCTATGTAAGGGGTGATGCAAACACCATATATTTT. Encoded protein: CASSYVRGDANTIYF.

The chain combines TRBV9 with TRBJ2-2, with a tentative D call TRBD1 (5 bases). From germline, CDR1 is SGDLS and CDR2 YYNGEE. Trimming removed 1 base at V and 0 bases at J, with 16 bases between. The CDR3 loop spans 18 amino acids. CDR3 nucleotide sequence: TGTGCCAGCAGCGTAAACCCAGGGATTGGGGCGAACACCGGGGAGCTGTTTTTT. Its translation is CASSVNPGIGANTGELFF.

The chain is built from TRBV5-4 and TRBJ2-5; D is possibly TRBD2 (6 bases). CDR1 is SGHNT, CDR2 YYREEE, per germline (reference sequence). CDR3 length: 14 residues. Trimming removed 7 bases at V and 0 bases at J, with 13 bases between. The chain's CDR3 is CASSNRGYQETQYF. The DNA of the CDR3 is TGTGCCAGCTCCAATCGGGGGTACCAAGAGACCCAGTACTTC.

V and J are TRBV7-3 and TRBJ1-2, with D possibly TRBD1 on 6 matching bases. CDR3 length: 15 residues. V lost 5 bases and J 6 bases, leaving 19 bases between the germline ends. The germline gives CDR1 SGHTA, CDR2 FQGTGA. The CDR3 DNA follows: TGTGCCAGCAGCCCGGTTTCGGACAGCAAAAATGGCTACACCTTC. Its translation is CASSPVSDSKNGYTF.

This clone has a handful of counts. In nucleotides, the CDR3 is TGTGCCAGCAGCCCCCCGGCCAGGGTCGGTGAGCAGTTCTTC. It specifies CASSPPARVGEQFF. V usage is TRBV11-2 and J usage is TRBJ2-1; a weak D match, TRBD1 (5 bases). Germline V gives CDR1 SGHAT, CDR2 FQNNGV. There are 14 residues in the CDR3. The ends were cut back, 5 bases at V and 9 bases at J, with 17 bases in the middle.

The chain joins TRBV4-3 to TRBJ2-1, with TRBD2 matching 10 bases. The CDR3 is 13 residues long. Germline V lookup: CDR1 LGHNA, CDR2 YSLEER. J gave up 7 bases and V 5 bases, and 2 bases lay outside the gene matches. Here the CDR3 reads CASSSSGRNEQFF. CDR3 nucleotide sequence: TGCGCCAGCAGCTCTAGCGGGAGAAATGAGCAGTTCTTC.

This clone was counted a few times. This CDR3 is CASSDSKRREGFTDTQYF. The CDR3 DNA reads as TGTGCCAGCAGTGACTCGAAAAGGCGGGAGGGGTTCACAGATACGCAGTATTTT. The rearrangement links TRBV6-4 to TRBJ2-3; 9 nucleotides align to TRBD2. This CDR3 spans 18 amino acids. The trim removed 0 bases at V and 2 bases at J, leaving 9 bases unmatched. CDR1 and CDR2 from the germline V gene are MRHNA and SNTAGT.

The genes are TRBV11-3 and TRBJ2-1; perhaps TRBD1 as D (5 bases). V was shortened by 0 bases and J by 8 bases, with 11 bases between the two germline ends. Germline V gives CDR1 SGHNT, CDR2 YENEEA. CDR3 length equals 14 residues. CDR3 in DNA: TGTGCCAGCAGCTTAGATAGGGCCAGGGATGAGCAGTTCTTC. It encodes CASSLDRARDEQFF.

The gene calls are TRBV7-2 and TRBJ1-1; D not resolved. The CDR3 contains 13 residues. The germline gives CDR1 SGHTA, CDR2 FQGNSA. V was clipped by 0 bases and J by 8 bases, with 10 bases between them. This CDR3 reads CASSLAMSGEAFF. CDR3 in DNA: TGTGCCAGCAGCTTAGCGATGTCCGGGGAAGCTTTCTTT.

CDR3 coding DNA: TGTGCCAGCAGCCTGCGTGGAAGGGAGTTGACAGATACGCAGTATTTT. Amino acids: CASSLRGRELTDTQYF. The V and J genes are TRBV11-2 and TRBJ2-3, with D possibly TRBD2 on 5 matching bases. Trimming took off 5 bases at V and 3 bases at J, with 18 bases between the two ends. The length of the CDR3 is 16 residues. Germline CDR1 and CDR2: SGHAT and FQNNGV.

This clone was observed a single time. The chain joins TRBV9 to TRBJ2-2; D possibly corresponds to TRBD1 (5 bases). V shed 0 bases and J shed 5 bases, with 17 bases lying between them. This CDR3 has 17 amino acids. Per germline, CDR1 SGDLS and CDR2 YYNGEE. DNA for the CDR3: TGTGCCAGCAGCGTAGTTGGTTTGGCAGGGTTGACCGGGGAGCTGTTTTTT. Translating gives CASSVVGLAGLTGELFF.

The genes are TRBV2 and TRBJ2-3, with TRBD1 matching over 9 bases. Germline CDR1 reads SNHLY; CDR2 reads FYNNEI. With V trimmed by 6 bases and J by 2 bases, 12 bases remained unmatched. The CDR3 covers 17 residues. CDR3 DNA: TGTGCCAGCAGCGCCTCGGGACAGGGAAGGTACACAGATACGCAGTATTTT. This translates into CASSASGQGRYTDTQYF. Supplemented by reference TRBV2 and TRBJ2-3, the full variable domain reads EPEVTQTPSHQVTQMGQEVILRCVPISNHLYFYWYRQILGQKVEFLVSFYNNEISEKSEIFDDQFSVERPDGSNFTLKIRSTKLEDSAMYFCASSASGQGRYTDTQYFGPGTRLTVL.

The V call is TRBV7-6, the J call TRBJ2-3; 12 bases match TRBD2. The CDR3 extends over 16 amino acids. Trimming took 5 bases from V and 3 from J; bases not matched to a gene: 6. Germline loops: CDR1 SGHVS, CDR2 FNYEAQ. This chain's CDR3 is CASSLRTSGATDTQYF. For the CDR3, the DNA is TGTGCCAGCAGCCTGCGGACTAGCGGGGCAACAGATACGCAGTATTTT.

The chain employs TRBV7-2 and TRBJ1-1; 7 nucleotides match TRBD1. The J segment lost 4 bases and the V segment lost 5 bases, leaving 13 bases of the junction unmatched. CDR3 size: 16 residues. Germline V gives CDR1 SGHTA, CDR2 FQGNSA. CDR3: CASSPRARSGGTEAFF. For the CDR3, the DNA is TGTGCCAGCAGCCCCAGAGCTCGCTCAGGGGGCACTGAAGCTTTCTTT.

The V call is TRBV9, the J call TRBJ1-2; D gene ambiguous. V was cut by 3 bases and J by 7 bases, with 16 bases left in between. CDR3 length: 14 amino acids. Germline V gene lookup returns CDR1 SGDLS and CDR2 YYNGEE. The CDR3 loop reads CASSGARGVSGYTF. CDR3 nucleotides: TGTGCCAGCAGCGGCGCTCGGGGAGTCAGTGGCTACACCTTC.

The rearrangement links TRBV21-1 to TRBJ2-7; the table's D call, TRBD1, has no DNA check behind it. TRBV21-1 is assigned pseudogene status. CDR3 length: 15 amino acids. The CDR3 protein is CASSTRSQGEGEQYF. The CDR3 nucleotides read TGTGCCAGCAGCACCCGATCCCAGGGGGAAGGCGAGCAGTACTTC.

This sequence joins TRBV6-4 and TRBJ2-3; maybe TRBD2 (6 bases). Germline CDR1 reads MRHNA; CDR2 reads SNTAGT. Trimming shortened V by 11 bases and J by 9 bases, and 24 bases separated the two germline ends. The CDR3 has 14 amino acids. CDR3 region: CAGKWRDPAGTQYF. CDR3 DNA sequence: TGTGCCGGCAAGTGGCGGGACCCCGCAGGGACGCAGTATTTT.

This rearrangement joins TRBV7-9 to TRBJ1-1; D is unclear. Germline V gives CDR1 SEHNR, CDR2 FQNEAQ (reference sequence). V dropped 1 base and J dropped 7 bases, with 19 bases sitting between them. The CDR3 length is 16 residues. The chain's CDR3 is CASSLVPFPRSHEAFF. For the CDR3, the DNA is TGTGCCAGCAGCTTAGTCCCCTTTCCCCGCAGTCATGAAGCTTTCTTT.

For the CDR3, the DNA is TGTGCCAGCAGGCTCTCGGGGGTTGAGCAGTTCTTC. Translating it yields CASRLSGVEQFF. The V call is TRBV7-2, the J call TRBJ2-1; TRBD2 is a possible D gene (6 bases). The V end lost 6 bases, the J end lost 9 bases, and 12 bases lay between the germline ends. The CDR3 contains 12 residues. CDR1 SGHTA and CDR2 FQGNSA come from the germline V gene.

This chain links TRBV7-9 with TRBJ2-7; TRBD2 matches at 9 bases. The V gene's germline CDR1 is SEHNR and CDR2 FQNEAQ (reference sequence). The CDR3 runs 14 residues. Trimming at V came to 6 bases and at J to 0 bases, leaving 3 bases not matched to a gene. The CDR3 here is CASSSGSVSYEQYF. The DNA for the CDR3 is TGTGCCAGCAGTAGCGGGAGCGTCTCCTACGAGCAGTACTTC.

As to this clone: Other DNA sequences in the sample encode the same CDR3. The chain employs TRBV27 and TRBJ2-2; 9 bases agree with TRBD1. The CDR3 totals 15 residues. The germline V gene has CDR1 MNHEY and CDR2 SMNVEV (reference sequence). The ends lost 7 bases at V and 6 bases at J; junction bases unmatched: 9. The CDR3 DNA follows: TGTGCCAGCACTCCAGGACAGGGGAGGGCCGGGGAGCTGTTTTTT. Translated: CASTPGQGRAGELFF.

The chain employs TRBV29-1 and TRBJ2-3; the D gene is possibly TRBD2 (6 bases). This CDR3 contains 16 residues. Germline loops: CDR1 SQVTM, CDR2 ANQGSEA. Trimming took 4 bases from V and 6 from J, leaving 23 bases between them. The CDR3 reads CSVGERRTGTADTQYF. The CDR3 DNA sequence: TGCAGCGTTGGCGAAAGAAGGACTGGGACTGCGGATACGCAGTATTTT.

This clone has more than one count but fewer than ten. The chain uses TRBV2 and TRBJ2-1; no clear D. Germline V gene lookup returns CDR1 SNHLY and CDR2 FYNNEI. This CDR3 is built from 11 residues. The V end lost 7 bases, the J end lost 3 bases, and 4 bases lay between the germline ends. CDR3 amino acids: CASTYYNEQFF. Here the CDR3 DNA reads TGTGCCAGCACCTACTACAATGAGCAGTTCTTC.

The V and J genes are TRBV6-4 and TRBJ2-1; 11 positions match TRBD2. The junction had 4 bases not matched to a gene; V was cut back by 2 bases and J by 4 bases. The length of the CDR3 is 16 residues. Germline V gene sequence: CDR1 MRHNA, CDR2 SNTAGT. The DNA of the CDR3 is TGTGCCAGCAGTGACCGCCGGACTAGCGGGTACAATGAGCAGTTCTTC. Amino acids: CASSDRRTSGYNEQFF.

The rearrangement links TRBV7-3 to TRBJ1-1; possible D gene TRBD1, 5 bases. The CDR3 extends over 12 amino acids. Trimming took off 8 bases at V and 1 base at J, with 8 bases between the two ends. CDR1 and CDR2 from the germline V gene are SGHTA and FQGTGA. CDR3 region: CASSTGNTEAFF. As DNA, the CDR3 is TGTGCCAGCTCCACAGGGAACACTGAAGCTTTCTTT.

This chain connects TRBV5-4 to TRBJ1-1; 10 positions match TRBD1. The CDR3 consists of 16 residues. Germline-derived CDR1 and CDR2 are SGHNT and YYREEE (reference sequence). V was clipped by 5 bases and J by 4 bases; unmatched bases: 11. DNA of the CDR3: TGTGCCAGCAGGAAAGGACAGGGGGGGCCGGGCACTGAAGCTTTCTTT. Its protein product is CASRKGQGGPGTEAFF.

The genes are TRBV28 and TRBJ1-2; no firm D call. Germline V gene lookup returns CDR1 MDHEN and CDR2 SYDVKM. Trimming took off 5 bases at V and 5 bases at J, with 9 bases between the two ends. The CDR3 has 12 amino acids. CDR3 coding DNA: TGTGCCAGCAGTCTCGAAGCTTATGGCTACACCTTC. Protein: CASSLEAYGYTF.